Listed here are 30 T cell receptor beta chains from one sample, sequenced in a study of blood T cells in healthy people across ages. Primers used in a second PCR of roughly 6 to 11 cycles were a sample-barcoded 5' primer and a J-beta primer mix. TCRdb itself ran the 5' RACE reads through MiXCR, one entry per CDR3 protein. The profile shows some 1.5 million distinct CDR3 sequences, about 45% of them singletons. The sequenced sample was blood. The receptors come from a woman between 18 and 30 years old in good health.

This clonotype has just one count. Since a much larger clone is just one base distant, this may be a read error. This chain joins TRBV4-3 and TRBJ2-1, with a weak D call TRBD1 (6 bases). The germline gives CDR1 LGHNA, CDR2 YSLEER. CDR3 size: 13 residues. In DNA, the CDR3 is TGCGCCAGCGGCCAGGATACAGGGACTGAGCAGTTCTTC. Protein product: CASGQDTGTEQFF.

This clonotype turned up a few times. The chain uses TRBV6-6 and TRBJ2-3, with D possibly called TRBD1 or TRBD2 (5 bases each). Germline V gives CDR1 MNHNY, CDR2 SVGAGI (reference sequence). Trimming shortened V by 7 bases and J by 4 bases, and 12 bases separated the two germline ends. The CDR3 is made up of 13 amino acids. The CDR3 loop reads CASTLGAADTQYF. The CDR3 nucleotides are TGTGCCAGCACCCTCGGGGCCGCAGATACGCAGTATTTT.

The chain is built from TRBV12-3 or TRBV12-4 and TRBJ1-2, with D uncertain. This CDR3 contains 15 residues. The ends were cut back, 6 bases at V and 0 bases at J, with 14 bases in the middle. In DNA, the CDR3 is TGTGCCAGCAGGGCCGGTATCGTGGCTAACTATGGCTACACCTTC. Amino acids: CASRAGIVANYGYTF.

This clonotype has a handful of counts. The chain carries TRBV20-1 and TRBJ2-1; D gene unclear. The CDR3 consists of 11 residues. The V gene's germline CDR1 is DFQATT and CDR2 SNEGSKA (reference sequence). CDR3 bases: TGCAGCTGGCAAATCTACAATGAGCAGTTCTTC. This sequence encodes CSWQIYNEQFF.

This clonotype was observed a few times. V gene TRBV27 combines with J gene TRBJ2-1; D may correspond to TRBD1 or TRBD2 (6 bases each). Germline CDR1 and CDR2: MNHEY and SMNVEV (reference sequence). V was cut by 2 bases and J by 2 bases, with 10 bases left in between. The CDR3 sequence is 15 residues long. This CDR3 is CASSLRGAPYNEQFF. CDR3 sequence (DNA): TGTGCCAGCAGTTTAAGGGGGGCCCCCTACAATGAGCAGTTCTTC.

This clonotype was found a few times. The chain's CDR3 is CASSLSWGSQGSPLHF. The CDR3 nucleotides are TGTGCCAGCAGTTTGTCCTGGGGGAGTCAGGGTTCACCCCTCCACTTT. The J gene is TRBJ1-6, the V gene TRBV27; tentatively, D is TRBD1 (5 bases). The germline V gene encodes CDR1 MNHEY and CDR2 SMNVEV (reference sequence). V was shortened by 3 bases and J by 9 bases, with 18 bases between the two germline ends. This CDR3 has 16 residues.

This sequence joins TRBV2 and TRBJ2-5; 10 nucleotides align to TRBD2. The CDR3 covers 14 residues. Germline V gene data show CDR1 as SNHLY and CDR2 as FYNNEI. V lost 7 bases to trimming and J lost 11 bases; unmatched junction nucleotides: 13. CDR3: CASTRASGSNEQYF. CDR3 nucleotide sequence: TGTGCCAGCACCCGGGCTAGCGGGAGTAATGAGCAGTACTTC.

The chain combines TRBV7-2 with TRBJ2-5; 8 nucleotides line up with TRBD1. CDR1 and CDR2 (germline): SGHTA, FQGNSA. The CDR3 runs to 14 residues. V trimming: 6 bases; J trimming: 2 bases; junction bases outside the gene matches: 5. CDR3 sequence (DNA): TGTGCCAGCAGACGGACAGGGCCACAAGAGACCCAGTACTTC. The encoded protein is CASRRTGPQETQYF.

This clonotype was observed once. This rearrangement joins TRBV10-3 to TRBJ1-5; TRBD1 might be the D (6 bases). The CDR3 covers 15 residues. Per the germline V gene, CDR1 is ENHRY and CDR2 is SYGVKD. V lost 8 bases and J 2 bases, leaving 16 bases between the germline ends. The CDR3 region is CAIGARTVGNQPQHF. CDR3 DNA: TGTGCCATCGGTGCCCGGACAGTAGGCAATCAGCCCCAGCATTTT.

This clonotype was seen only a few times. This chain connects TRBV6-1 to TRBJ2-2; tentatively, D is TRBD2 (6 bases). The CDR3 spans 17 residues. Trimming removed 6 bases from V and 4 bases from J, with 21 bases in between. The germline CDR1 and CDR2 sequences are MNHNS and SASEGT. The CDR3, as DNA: TGTGCCAGCAGCCGAGACCCAAACGGGAGAGGCACCGGGGAGCTGTTTTTT. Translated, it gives CASSRDPNGRGTGELFF.

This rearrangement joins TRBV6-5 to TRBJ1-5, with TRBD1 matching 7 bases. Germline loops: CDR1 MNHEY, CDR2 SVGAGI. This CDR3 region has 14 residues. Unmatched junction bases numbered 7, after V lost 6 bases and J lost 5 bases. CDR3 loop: CASSPGQWDQPQHF. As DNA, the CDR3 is TGTGCCAGCAGCCCGGGACAGTGGGATCAGCCCCAGCATTTT.

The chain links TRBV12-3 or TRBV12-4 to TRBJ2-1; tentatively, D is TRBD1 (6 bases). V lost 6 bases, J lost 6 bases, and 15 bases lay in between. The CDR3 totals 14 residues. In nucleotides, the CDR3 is TGTGCCAGCAGCTCCGGGACAAGGGCCAATGAGCAGTTCTTC. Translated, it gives CASSSGTRANEQFF.

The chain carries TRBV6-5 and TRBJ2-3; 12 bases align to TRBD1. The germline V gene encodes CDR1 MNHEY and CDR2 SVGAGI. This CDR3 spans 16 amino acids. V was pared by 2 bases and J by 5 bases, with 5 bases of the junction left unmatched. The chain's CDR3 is CASSYRDRGLGDTQYF. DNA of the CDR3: TGTGCCAGCAGTTACCGGGACAGGGGGCTTGGAGATACGCAGTATTTT.

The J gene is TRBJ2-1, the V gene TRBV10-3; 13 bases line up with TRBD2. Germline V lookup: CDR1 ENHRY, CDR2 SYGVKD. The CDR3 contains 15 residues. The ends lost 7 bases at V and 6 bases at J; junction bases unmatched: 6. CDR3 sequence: CAINPGTSGTNEQFF. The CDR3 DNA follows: TGTGCCATCAATCCCGGGACTAGCGGGACCAATGAGCAGTTCTTC.

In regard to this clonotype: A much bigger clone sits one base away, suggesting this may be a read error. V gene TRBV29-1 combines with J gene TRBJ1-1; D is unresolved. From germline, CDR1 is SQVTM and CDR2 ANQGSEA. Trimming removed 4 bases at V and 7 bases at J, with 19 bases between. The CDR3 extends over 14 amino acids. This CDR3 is CSVVGTVRPYEAFF. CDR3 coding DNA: TGCAGCGTTGTGGGCACAGTTCGTCCCTATGAAGCTTTCTTT.

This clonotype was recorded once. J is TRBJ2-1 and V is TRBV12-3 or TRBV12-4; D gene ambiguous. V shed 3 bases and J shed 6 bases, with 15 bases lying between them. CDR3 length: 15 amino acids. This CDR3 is CASSFGQPFGNEQFF. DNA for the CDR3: TGTGCCAGCAGTTTTGGGCAGCCCTTCGGCAATGAGCAGTTCTTC.

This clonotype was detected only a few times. CDR3 residues: CSARDPEAGSYEQYF. CDR3 sequence (DNA): TGCAGTGCTAGAGATCCGGAAGCAGGCTCCTACGAGCAGTACTTC. This chain joins TRBV20-1 and TRBJ2-7; unclear D gene. CDR1 and CDR2 from the germline V gene are DFQATT and SNEGSKA (reference sequence). The CDR3 consists of 15 residues. Trimming removed 0 bases at V and 0 bases at J, with 12 bases between.

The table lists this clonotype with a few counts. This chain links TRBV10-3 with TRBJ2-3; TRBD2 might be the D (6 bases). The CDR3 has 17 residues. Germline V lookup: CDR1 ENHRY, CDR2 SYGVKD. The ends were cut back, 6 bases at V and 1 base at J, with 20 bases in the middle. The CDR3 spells CAIRDPRLGPGTDTQYF. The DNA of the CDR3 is TGTGCCATCAGGGACCCTCGACTAGGGCCGGGCACAGATACGCAGTATTTT.

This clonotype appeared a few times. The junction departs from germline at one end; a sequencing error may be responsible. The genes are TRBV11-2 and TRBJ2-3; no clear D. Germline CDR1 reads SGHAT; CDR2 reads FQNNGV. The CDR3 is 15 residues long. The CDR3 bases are TGTACCAGCAGCTTAGAAGGCTTGGTAGCCGGTACGCAGTATTTT. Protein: CTSSLEGLVAGTQYF.

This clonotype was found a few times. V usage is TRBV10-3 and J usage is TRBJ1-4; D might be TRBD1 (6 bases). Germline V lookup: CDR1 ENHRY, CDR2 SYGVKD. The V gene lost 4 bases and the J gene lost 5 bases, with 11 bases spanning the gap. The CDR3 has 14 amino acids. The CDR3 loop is CAISGQVFNEKLFF. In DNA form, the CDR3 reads TGTGCCATCAGTGGACAGGTCTTCAATGAAAAACTGTTTTTT.

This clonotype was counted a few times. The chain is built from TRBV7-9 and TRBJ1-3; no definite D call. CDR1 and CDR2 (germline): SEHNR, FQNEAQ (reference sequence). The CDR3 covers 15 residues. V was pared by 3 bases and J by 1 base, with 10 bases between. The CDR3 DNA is TGTGCCAGCAGCTTCTCGGGCGGATCTGGAAACACCATATATTTT. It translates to CASSFSGGSGNTIYF.

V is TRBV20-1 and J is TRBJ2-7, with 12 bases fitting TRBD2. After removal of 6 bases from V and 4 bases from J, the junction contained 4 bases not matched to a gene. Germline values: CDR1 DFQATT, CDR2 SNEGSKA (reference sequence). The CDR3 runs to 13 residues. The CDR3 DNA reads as TGCAGTGCAACAACTAGCGGGAGGTACGAGCAGTACTTC. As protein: CSATTSGRYEQYF.

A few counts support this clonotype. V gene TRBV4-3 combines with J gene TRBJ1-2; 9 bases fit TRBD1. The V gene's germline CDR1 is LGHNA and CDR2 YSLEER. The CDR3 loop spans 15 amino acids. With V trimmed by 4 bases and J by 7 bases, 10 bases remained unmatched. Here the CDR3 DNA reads TGCGCCAGCAGCCGAGTAGGGACAGGGACTTCTGGCTACACCTTC. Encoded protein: CASSRVGTGTSGYTF.

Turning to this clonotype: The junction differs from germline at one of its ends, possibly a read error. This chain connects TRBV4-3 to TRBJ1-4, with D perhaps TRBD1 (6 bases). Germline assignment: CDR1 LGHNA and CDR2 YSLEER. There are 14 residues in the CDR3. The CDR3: CANSQDSTTEKLFF. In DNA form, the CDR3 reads TGCGCCAACAGCCAGGACAGTACAACTGAAAAACTGTTTTTT.

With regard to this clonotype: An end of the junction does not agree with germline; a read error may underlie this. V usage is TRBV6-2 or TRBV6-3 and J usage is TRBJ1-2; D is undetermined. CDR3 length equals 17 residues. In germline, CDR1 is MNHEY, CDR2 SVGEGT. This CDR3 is CASSYSSVGRKNYGHTF. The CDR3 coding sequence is TGTGCCAGCAGTTACTCATCGGTAGGCAGGAAGAACTATGGCCACACCTTC.

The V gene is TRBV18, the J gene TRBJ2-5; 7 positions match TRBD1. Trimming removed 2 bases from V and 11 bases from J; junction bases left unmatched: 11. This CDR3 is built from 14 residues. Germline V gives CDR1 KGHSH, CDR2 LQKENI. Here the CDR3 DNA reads TGTGCCAGCTCACCAGGAGGTAACAGGGGAGAGCAGTACTTC. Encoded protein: CASSPGGNRGEQYF. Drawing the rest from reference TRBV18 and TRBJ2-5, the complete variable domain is NAGVMQNPRHLVRRRGQEARLRCSPMKGHSHVYWYRQLPEEGLKFMVYLQKENIIDESGMPKERFSAEFPKEGPSILRIQQVVRGDSAAYFCASSPGGNRGEQYFGPGTRLLVL.

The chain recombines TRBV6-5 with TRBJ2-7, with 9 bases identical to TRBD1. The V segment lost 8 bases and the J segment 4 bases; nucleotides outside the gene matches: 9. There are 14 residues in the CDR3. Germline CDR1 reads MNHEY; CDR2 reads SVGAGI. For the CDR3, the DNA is TGTGCCAGCCAGCAGTACAGGGGGCTGTACGAGCAGTACTTC. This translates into CASQQYRGLYEQYF.

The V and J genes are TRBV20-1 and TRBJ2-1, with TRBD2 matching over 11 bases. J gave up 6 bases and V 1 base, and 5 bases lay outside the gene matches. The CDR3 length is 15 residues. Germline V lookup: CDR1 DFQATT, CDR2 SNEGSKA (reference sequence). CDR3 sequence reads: CSARAGTSGPNEQFF. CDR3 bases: TGCAGTGCTAGAGCCGGGACTAGCGGTCCCAATGAGCAGTTCTTC.

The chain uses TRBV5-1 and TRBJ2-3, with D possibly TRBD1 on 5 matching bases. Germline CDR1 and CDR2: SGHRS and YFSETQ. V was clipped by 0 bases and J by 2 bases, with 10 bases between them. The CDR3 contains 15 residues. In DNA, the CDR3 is TGCGCCAGCAGCTTGGGCAGGGCAAACACAGATACGCAGTATTTT. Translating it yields CASSLGRANTDTQYF.

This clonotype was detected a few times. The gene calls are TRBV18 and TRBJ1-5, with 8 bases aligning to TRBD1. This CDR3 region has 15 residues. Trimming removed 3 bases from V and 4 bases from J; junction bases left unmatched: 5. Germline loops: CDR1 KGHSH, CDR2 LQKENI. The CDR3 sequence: CASSPQGTGNQPQHF. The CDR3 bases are TGTGCCAGCTCACCCCAAGGGACAGGAAATCAGCCCCAGCATTTT.